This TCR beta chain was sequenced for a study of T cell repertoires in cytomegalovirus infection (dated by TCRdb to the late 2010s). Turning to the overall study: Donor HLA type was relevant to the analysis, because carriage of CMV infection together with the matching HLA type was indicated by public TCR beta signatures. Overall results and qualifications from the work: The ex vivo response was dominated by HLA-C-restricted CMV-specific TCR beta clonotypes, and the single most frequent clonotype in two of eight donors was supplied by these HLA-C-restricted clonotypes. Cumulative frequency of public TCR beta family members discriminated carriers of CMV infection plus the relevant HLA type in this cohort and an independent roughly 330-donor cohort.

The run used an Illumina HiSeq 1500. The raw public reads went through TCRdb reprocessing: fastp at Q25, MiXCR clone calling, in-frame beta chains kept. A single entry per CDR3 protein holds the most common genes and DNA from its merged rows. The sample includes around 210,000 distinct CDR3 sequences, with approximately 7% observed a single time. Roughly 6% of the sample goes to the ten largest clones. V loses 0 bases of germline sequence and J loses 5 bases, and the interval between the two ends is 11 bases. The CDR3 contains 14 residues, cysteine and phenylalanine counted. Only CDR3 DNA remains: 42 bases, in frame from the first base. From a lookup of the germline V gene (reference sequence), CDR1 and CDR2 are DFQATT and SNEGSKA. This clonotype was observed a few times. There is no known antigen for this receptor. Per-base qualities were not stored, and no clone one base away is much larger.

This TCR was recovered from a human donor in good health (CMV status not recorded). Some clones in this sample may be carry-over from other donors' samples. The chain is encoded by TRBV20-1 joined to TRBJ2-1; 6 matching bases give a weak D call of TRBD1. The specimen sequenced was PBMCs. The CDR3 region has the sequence CSARDGGTHNEQFF. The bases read TGCAGTGCTAGAGATGGGGGCACCCACAATGAGCAGTTCTTC.